The rows below give T cell receptor beta chains drawn from one sample of a study of T cells in Graves' hyperthyroidism and ophthalmopathy. TCRdb processed the multiplex PCR reads anew with MiXCR; each CDR3 protein has one entry. The sample has 250,000 or so distinct CDR3 sequences; over 12% are singletons. Sequencing was done on a sample of blood. These receptors were obtained from a woman aged 45 to 65 with Graves' hyperthyroidism that later progressed to Graves' ophthalmopathy. The CDR3 runs from the conserved cysteine through the conserved F or W. Each record gives: D gene, V gene, clone size, J gene, CDR3 protein, CDR3 DNA. D genes are given only for firm matches. Only some rows state a clone size, as once, few, many or a class for expanded clones.

>NA|TRBV19|NA|TRBJ1-2
CASITTAYGYTF
TGTGCCAGTATTACGACAGCCTATGGCTACACCTTC
>NA|TRBV6-1|many|TRBJ2-6
CASSEDTSGANVLTF
TGTGCCAGCAGTGAGGACACCTCTGGGGCCAACGTCCTGACTTTC
>NA|TRBV29-1|few|TRBJ1-1
CSVDPGPGYEAFF
TGCAGCGTTGACCCCGGTCCGGGGTATGAAGCTTTCTTT
>NA|TRBV20-1|NA|TRBJ2-3
CSARLAAGDTQYF
TGCAGTGCTAGACTTGCAGCGGGAGATACGCAGTATTTT
>TRBD1|TRBV30|many|TRBJ2-7
CAWKKFGTGPYEQYF
TGTGCCTGGAAAAAGTTCGGGACAGGACCATACGAGCAGTACTTC
>NA|TRBV9|many|TRBJ2-1
CASSVEIVGPNEQFF
TGTGCCAGCAGCGTAGAAATAGTAGGGCCGAATGAGCAGTTCTTC
>TRBD2|TRBV28|many|TRBJ2-7
CASTLGREGNEQYF
TGTGCCAGCACCTTAGGGCGGGAGGGCAACGAGCAGTACTTC
>NA|TRBV12-3/TRBV12-4|many|TRBJ1-5
CASSSRRGRQPQHF
TGTGCCAGCAGCTCCCGACGGGGGCGTCAGCCCCAGCATTTT
>NA|TRBV6-1|many|TRBJ2-7
CASTQTGLSSSYEQYF
TGTGCCAGCACCCAGACGGGGCTTAGCAGCTCCTACGAGCAGTACTTC
>NA|TRBV27|many|TRBJ2-7
CASSRLTGEQYF
TGTGCCAGCAGTAGGCTAACAGGCGAGCAGTACTTC
>NA|TRBV20-1|many|TRBJ1-5
CSARAAGSNQPQHF
TGCAGTGCTAGAGCTGCGGGGAGCAATCAGCCCCAGCATTTT
>NA|TRBV27|NA|TRBJ1-1
CASSLSGVGTEAFF
TGTGCCAGCAGTTTATCAGGGGTCGGAACTGAAGCTTTCTTT
>TRBD2|TRBV18|many|TRBJ2-3
CASSRLAGSGTDTQYF
TGTGCCAGCTCACGGCTAGCGGGATCTGGCACAGATACGCAGTATTTT
>TRBD1|TRBV20-1|many|TRBJ2-7
CSARGPPRDRGKYEQYF
TGCAGTGCTAGAGGACCGCCCCGGGACAGGGGGAAGTACGAGCAGTACTTC
>TRBD2|TRBV20-1|many|TRBJ2-4
CSAREATSGINIQYF
TGCAGTGCTAGAGAGGCGACTAGCGGGATAAACATTCAGTACTTC